This TCR beta chain was captured in a study of T cells after yellow fever vaccination. Study information: SMART-Seq v4 Ultra Low Input prepared libraries from low-cell fractions.

Study-level findings and limits: Clonotypes found in both CD4 and CD8 compartments made up a small share.

This clonotype appeared a few times. Its antigen is unknown. TCRdb re-analysed the 5' RACE reads in MiXCR, keeping a single row per CDR3 protein. The profile covers some 320,000 distinct CDR3 sequences, with approximately 10% appearing a single time and around 3.3% taken by the ten largest. This sample comprised CD4+ T cells sorted from PBMCs, obtained 5 days after the yellow fever booster vaccination. This sequence was found in a man in his late teens or twenties who received the YFV17D yellow fever vaccine.

This CDR3 reads CASNGVPFYGYTF. CDR3 in DNA: TGTGCCAGTAACGGGGTACCCTTCTATGGCTACACCTTC. The chain carries TRBV19 and TRBJ1-2; D uncertain. The CDR3 covers 13 residues. The V gene's germline CDR1 is LNHDA and CDR2 SQIVND (reference sequence). Trimming pared 7 bases from V and 4 bases from J, leaving 13 bases between.